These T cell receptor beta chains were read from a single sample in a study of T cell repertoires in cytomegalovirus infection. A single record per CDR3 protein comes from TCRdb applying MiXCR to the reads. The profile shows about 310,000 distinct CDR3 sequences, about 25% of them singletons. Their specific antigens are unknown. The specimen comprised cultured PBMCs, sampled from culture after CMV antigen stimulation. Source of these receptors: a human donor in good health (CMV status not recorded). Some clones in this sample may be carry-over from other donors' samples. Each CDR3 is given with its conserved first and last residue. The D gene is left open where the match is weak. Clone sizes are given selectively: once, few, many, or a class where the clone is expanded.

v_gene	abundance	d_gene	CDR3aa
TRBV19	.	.	CASAQGERQPQHF
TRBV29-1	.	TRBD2	CSVEGLAGVLLTDTQYF
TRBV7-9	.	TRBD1	CASSFLQGAGEQFF
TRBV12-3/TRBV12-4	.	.	CASSLARGYGYTF
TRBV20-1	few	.	CSATAVGIGSTDTQYF
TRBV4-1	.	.	CASSQEGAWDTQYF
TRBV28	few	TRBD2	CASSSPSGGGGYEQYF
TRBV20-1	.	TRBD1	CSAPSGTGDDWVNQPQHF
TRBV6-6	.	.	CASSYRQSEAFF
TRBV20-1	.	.	CSARTGRSQETQYF
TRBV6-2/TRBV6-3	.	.	CASSYQSNQPQHF
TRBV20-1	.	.	CSAQLQAGVTGELFF
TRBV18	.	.	CASSPPEVWNEQFF
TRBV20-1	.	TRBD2	CSARLPSGGTQETQYF
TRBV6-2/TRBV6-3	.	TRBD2	CASTDLPPGTSGRNEQFF
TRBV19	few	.	CASKRIGQYSGANVLTF
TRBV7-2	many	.	CASSLDGYSNQPQHF
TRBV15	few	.	CATSRDHLWTGNTEAFF
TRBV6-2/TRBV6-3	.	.	CASSPTDTGVGKTQYF
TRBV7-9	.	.	CASSSSDSYNEQFF
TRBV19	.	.	CASRAGGNYGYTF
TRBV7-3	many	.	CASSLGVGLDVEQYF
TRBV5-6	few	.	CASSFYIGERGGYTF
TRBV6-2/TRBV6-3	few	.	CASSYGDPYNEQFF
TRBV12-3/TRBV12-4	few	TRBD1	CASRQSGQSNQPQHF
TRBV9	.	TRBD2	CASSAQREHYNEQFF
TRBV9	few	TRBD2	CASSVGTGGGLGEQFF
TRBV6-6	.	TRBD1	CASIGTGGIATSAGYYGYTF
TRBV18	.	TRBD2	CASSPIGGRESSCEQYF
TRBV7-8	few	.	CASNWVGSTDTQYF
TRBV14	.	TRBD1	CASSPRQGWTDTQYF
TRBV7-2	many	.	CASSSEPSTDTQYF
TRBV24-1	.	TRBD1	CATSDLTGGLWDEQFF
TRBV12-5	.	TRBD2	CASGFGTSRSIETQYF
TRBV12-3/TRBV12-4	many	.	CASSLDDRWRTEAFF
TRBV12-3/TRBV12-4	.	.	CASSSYTDYGYTF
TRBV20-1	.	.	CSARFLAGDRGGGYNEQFF
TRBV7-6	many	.	CASSLKDTGELFF
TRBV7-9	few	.	CASLRARGSTEAFF
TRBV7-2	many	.	CASSLVSGGADF
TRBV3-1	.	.	CASSRQDGGANVLTF
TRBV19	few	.	CASSRNVEDRSGNTIYF
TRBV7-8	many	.	CASSLAGHAYGEQYF
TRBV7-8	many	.	CASSLEGHQSSYNSPLHF
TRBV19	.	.	CARKGASGTYEQYF
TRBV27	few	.	CASSLVWGMNTEAFF
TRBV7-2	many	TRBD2	CASSLAGGGSTFYEQYF
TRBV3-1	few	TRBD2	CASSQAPGAGERNEQFF
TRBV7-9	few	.	CASSPTLRDTEAFF
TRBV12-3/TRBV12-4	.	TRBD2	CASSLLAGESADTQYF
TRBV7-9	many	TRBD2	CASSFRRLAGVVGNEQFF
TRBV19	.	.	CASRLTDEAFF
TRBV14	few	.	CASSALPSTDTQYF
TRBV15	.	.	CATSRGTAGHTEAFF